The next 8 T cell receptor beta chains were all read from a single sample in a study of blood T cells in healthy people across ages. A second PCR, run for roughly 7 to 12 cycles, used a sample-barcoded 5' primer plus a J-beta primer mix. TCRdb recomputed calls from the 5' RACE reads with MiXCR, one row per CDR3 protein. The table shows some 750,000 distinct CDR3 sequences, with 22% occurring only once. Material: blood. Receptor source: a man between 65 and 80 years old in good health.

The CDR3 sequence is CASSEGSPDTQYF. In DNA, the CDR3 is TGCGCCAGCAGTGAGGGGAGCCCAGATACGCAGTATTTT. The chain couples TRBV10-2 to TRBJ2-3, with a possible D match to TRBD2 (5 bases). Germline loops: CDR1 WSHSY, CDR2 SAAADI. Trimming pared 2 bases from V and 4 bases from J, leaving 7 bases between. The CDR3 runs to 13 residues.

The chain employs TRBV11-2 and TRBJ1-1, with D possibly TRBD1 on 5 matching bases. This CDR3 is built from 16 residues. With 4 bases removed from V and 1 base from J, the gap between germline ends came to 16 bases. Germline assignment: CDR1 SGHAT and CDR2 FQNNGV. CDR3 region: CASSSRGLSRNTEAFF. The DNA of the CDR3 is TGTGCCAGCAGCTCCCGGGGCCTCTCGCGGAACACTGAAGCTTTCTTT.

The rearrangement links TRBV15 to TRBJ1-1; tentative D call: TRBD1 (6 bases). In germline, CDR1 is LNHNV, CDR2 YYDKDF (reference sequence). CDR3 length: 14 residues. V shed 1 base and J shed 8 bases, with 14 bases lying between them. The CDR3 nucleotides are TGTGCCACCAGCAGAGCACGGGGGCAAAGCGAAGCTTTCTTT. Translated, it gives CATSRARGQSEAFF.

The CDR3 nucleotides are TGTGCCAGCATAATATCGCGCCCCCAGACCTCTCTAGCCAAAAACATTCAGTACTTC. Amino acid sequence: CASIISRPQTSLAKNIQYF. The chain carries TRBV28 and TRBJ2-4; D is uncertain. Trimming took 7 bases from V and 0 from J, leaving 25 bases between them. The CDR3 is 19 residues long. Per the germline V gene, CDR1 is MDHEN and CDR2 is SYDVKM.

The gene calls are TRBV2 and TRBJ2-5; TRBD2 matches at 9 bases. Germline values: CDR1 SNHLY, CDR2 FYNNEI. This CDR3 comprises 16 residues. Germline trimming cut 6 bases from V and 5 bases from J; bases unmatched to any gene: 13. CDR3: CASSLSPAGGVETQYF. CDR3 bases: TGTGCCAGCAGCCTATCTCCAGCGGGGGGTGTGGAGACCCAGTACTTC. Drawing the rest from reference TRBV2 and TRBJ2-5, the complete variable domain is EPEVTQTPSHQVTQMGQEVILRCVPISNHLYFYWYRQILGQKVEFLVSFYNNEISEKSEIFDDQFSVERPDGSNFTLKIRSTKLEDSAMYFCASSLSPAGGVETQYFGPGTRLLVL.

V gene TRBV20-1 combines with J gene TRBJ1-2, with TRBD1 identical over 9 bases. The CDR3 length is 11 residues. The germline CDR1 and CDR2 sequences are DFQATT and SNEGSKA (reference sequence). The ends lost 5 bases at V and 13 bases at J; junction bases unmatched: 8. The DNA for the CDR3 is TGCAGTGCTGAAGACAGGGGGTCTTGCACCTTC. Protein: CSAEDRGSCTF.

The V gene is TRBV7-9, the J gene TRBJ2-1; no firm D call. This CDR3 has 11 amino acids. Germline CDR1 SEHNR, CDR2 FQNEAQ (reference sequence). V dropped 5 bases and J dropped 15 bases, with 14 bases sitting between them. In DNA, the CDR3 is TGTGCCAGCAGCCAACGCGGAAATCTGTTCTTC. Protein sequence: CASSQRGNLFF.

The chain combines TRBV20-1 with TRBJ1-4; D unresolved. The CDR3 consists of 14 residues. In germline, CDR1 is DFQATT, CDR2 SNEGSKA (reference sequence). V was clipped by 5 bases and J by 4 bases, with 14 bases between them. The chain's CDR3 is CSASRPLSNEKLFF. In DNA form, the CDR3 reads TGCAGTGCTTCCCGGCCCTTAAGTAATGAAAAACTGTTTTTT.